This is a list of T cell receptor beta chains from one sample in a study of beta chain features in type 1 diabetes. Libraries were prepared by immunoSEQ multiplex PCR; TCRdb keeps only in-frame clonotypes and omits some of them. Here the sample spans a few hundred thousand clones, roughly 12% being singletons. Sequencing used naive CD4+ T cells from blood. The receptors here all came from a young woman with type 1 diabetes. The conserved cysteine and the conserved F or W are not part of the CDR3 here.

J gene	V gene	CDR3 protein
TRBJ2-2	TRBV30	AWSDLSGQGPSGELF
TRBJ2-1	TRBV30	AWSFGDRDREF
TRBJ2-2	TRBV4-3	ASSPRREVNTGELF
TRBJ2-3	TRBV7-3	ASSPGLAGTTDTQY
TRBJ1-5	TRBV10-3	AISGDRGHPGQH
TRBJ2-7	TRBV28	ASSPRGAEQY
TRBJ2-3	TRBV5-1	ASSLVGGGMADTQY
TRBJ1-1	TRBV6-6	ASSAAPGQDGTEAF
TRBJ2-2	TRBV2	ASSLTVSAGELF
TRBJ1-4	TRBV29-1	SVHTQPGEKLF
TRBJ2-5	TRBV11-2	ASSLDWGEQETQY
TRBJ2-7	TRBV18	ASSPPPLYEQY
TRBJ2-1	TRBV28	ASSWLLGLAGGYNEQF
TRBJ2-5	TRBV7-3	ASSLYHQETQY
TRBJ2-3	TRBV2	ASDYTDTQY
TRBJ2-5	TRBV13	ASSLIWAGETQY
TRBJ2-5	TRBV7-2	ASSFRAAPGETQY
TRBJ2-1	TRBV2	ASSEIRARGDNEQF
TRBJ2-3	TRBV29-1	SVGRRGLRTDTQY
TRBJ2-3	TRBV7-2	ASSSTDTQY
TRBJ1-2	TRBV30	AWTNRGSYGYT
TRBJ2-7	TRBV29-1	SVKYLGLSDEQY
TRBJ2-5	TRBV7-2	ASSLSSASGQETQY
TRBJ2-5	TRBV4-2	ASSQDLAGTQETQY
TRBJ2-7	TRBV29-1	SGKLAGVGEQY
TRBJ2-7	TRBV7-2	ASSSTGTVNYEQY
TRBJ2-7	TRBV6-4	ASSDWDRVDEQY
TRBJ2-7	TRBV18	ASSPFFTTGTYEQY
TRBJ2-3	TRBV11-2	ASSLDGGYPTDTQY
TRBJ1-2	TRBV7-2	ASSLGRKAYT
TRBJ1-5	TRBV13	ASSGGPNQPQH
TRBJ2-7	TRBV5-1	ASSSRGHAEQY
TRBJ1-3	TRBV29-1	SVPTAGNTIY
TRBJ2-5	TRBV7-2	ASSSPTWYQETQY
TRBJ2-7	TRBV30	AWSVGRTSGVSYEQY
TRBJ2-7	TRBV30	ARGGLREQY
TRBJ1-2	TRBV5-6	ASSLAGIGDRGSGT
TRBJ2-5	TRBV20-1	SAGAGETQY
TRBJ2-1	TRBV19	ASNPFSGRAEHEQF
TRBJ2-1	TRBV6-5	ASSYGPYNEQF
TRBJ2-2	TRBV30	AWSGTGELF